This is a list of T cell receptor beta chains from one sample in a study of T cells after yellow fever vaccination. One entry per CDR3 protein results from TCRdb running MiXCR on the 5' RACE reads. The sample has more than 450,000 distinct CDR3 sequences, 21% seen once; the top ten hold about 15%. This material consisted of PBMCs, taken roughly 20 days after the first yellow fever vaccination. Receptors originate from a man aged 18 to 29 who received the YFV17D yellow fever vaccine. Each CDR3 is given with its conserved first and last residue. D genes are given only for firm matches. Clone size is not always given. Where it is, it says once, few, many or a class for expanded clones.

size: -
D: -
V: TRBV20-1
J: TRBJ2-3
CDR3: CSARESLRDTQYF
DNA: TGCAGTGCTAGAGAAAGTTTGAGAGATACGCAGTATTTT

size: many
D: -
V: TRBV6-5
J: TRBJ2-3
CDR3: CASSYSDELGDTQYF
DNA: TGTGCCAGCAGTTACTCTGATGAACTTGGAGATACGCAGTATTTT

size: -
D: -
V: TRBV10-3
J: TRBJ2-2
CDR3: CAISDSIEPTNTGELFF
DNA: TGTGCCATCAGTGACTCCATCGAACCAACGAACACCGGGGAGCTGTTTTTT

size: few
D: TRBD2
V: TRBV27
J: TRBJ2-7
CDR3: CASSLLAGGGEQYF
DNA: TGTGCCAGCAGTTTATTAGCGGGGGGGGGTGAGCAGTACTTC

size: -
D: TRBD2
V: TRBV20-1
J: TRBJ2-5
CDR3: CSAPTSGGAETQYF
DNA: TGCAGTGCCCCGACTAGCGGGGGGGCAGAGACCCAGTACTTC

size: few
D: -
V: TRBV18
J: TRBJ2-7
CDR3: CASSPWGVGDLSYEQYF
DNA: TGTGCCAGCTCACCCTGGGGAGTAGGGGACCTCTCCTACGAGCAGTACTTC

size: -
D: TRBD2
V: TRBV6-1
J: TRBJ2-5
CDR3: CASSRGTSGGYQETQYF
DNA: TGTGCCAGCAGCCGCGGGACTAGCGGGGGGTACCAAGAGACCCAGTACTTC

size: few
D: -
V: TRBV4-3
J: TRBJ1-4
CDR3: CASSPGATEKLFF
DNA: TGCGCCAGCAGCCCAGGGGCCACGGAAAAACTGTTTTTT

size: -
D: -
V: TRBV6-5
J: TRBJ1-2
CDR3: CASSYSAGYGGYTF
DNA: TGTGCCAGCAGTTACTCAGCAGGGTACGGTGGCTACACCTTC

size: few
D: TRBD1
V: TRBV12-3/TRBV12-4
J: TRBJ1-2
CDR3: CASSLRPDRGIGGYTF
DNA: TGTGCCAGCAGTTTGCGACCGGACAGGGGGATAGGTGGCTACACCTTC

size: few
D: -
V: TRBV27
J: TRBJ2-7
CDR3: CASSLSGGPYEQYF
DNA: TGTGCCAGCAGTTTATCGGGGGGGCCCTACGAGCAGTACTTC

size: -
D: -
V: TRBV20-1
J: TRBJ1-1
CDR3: CSARAVLNTEAFF
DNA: TGCAGTGCTAGGGCAGTATTGAACACTGAAGCTTTCTTT

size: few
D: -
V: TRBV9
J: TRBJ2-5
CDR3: CASSAYGQKETQYF
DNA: TGTGCCAGCAGCGCCTATGGACAGAAAGAGACCCAGTACTTC

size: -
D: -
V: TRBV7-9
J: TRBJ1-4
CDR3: CASGAWDGLSDGLFF
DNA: TGTGCCAGCGGAGCCTGGGACGGACTATCCGACGGGCTGTTTTTT

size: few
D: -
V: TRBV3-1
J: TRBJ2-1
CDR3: CASSHPGLRGSSYNEQFF
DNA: TGTGCCAGCAGCCACCCAGGACTTAGGGGTAGCTCCTACAATGAGCAGTTCTTC

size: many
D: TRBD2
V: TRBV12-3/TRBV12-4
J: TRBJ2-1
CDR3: CASSLPSGSYNEQFF
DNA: TGTGCCAGCAGTTTGCCTAGCGGGTCATACAATGAGCAGTTCTTC

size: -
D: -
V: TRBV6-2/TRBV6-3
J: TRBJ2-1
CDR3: CASSYVQGGSSYNEQFF
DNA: TGTGCCAGCAGTTATGTCCAGGGGGGAAGCTCCTACAATGAGCAGTTCTTC

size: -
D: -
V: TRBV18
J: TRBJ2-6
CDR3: CASSPPRTSGANVLTF
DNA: TGTGCCAGCTCACCACCGAGAACCTCTGGGGCCAACGTCCTGACTTTC

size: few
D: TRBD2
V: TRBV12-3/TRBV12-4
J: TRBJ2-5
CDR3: CASKIAGPQETQYF
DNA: TGTGCCAGCAAAATAGCGGGGCCCCAAGAGACCCAGTACTTC

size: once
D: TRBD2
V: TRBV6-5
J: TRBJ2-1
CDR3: CASSYRSGGNSYNEQFF
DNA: TGTGCCAGCAGTTATAGAAGCGGGGGGAACTCCTACAATGAGCAGTTCTTC

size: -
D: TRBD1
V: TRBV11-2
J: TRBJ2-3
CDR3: CASSLRHPGQGAGADTQYF
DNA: TGTGCCAGCAGCTTACGGCACCCGGGACAGGGGGCTGGGGCAGATACGCAGTATTTT

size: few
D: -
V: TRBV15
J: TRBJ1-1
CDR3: CATSRKTGSNTEAFF
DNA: TGTGCCACCAGCAGAAAAACAGGGTCGAACACTGAAGCTTTCTTT

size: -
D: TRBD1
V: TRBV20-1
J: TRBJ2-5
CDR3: CSARAVRGQETQYF
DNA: TGCAGTGCTAGAGCGGTCAGGGGGCAAGAGACCCAGTACTTC

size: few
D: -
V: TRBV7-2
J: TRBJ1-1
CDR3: CASSLLRGTEAFF
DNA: TGTGCCAGCAGCTTACTGCGGGGTACTGAAGCTTTCTTT

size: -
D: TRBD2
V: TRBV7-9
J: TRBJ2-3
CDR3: CASSFLSGATDTQYF
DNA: TGTGCCAGCAGCTTTCTCAGCGGGGCCACAGATACGCAGTATTTT

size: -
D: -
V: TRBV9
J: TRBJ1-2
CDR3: CASSVGTRDYGYTF
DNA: TGTGCCAGCAGCGTCGGTACCAGAGACTATGGCTACACCTTC

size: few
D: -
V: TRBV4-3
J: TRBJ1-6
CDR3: CASSPYKEAGRPSPLHF
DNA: TGCGCCAGCAGCCCCTATAAAGAGGCAGGGAGGCCCTCACCCCTCCACTTT

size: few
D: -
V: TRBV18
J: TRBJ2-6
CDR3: CASSRSGSGANVLTF
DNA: TGTGCCAGCTCCAGATCGGGGTCTGGGGCCAACGTCCTGACTTTC

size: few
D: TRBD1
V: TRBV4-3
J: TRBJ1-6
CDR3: CASSQKEGAGSPLHF
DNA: TGCGCCAGCAGCCAAAAGGAGGGGGCAGGCTCACCCCTCCACTTT

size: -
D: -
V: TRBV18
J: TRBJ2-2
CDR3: CASSSLATGDLFF
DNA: TGTGCCAGCTCATCCCTAGCGACCGGGGACCTGTTTTTT

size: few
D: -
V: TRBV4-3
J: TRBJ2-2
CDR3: CASTRDPTGTGELFF
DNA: TGCGCCAGCACCCGGGATCCAACGGGAACCGGGGAGCTGTTTTTT

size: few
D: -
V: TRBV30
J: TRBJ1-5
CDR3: CAWSVGRPNQPQHF
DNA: TGTGCCTGGAGTGTTGGCCGACCCAATCAGCCCCAGCATTTT

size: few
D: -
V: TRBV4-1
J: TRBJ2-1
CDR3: CASSQGMGNEQFF
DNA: TGCGCCAGCAGCCAAGGGATGGGCAATGAGCAGTTCTTC

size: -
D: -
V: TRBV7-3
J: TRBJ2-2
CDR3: CASSYKGHSGELFF
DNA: TGTGCCAGCAGCTACAAGGGGCATAGCGGGGAGCTGTTTTTT

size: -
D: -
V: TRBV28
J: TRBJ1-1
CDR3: CASTLTEGGADTEAFF
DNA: TGTGCCAGCACCCTAACCGAGGGTGGGGCGGACACTGAAGCTTTCTTT

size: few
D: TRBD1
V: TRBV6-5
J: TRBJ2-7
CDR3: CASTFGTASFYEQYF
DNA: TGTGCCAGCACCTTTGGGACAGCCTCTTTCTACGAGCAGTACTTC

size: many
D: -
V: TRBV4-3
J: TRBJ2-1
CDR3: CASSRRSGSYNEQFF
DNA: TGCGCCAGCAGCCGGAGGTCCGGCTCCTACAATGAGCAGTTCTTC

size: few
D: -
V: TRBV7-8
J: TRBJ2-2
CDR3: CASSLGRRGELFF
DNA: TGTGCCAGCAGCTTAGGCCGGAGGGGGGAGCTGTTTTTT